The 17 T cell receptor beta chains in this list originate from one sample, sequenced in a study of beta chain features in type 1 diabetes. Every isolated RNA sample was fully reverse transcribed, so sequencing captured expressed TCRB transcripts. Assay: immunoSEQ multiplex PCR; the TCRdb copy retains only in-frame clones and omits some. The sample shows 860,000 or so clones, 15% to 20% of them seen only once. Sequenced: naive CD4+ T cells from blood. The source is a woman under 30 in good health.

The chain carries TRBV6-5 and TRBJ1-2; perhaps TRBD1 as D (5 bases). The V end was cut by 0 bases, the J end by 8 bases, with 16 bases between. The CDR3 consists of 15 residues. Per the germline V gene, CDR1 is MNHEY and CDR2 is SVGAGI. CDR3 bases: TGTGCCAGCAGTTACTCAACAGTCTCAGGGCTCGGCTACACCTTC. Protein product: CASSYSTVSGLGYTF.

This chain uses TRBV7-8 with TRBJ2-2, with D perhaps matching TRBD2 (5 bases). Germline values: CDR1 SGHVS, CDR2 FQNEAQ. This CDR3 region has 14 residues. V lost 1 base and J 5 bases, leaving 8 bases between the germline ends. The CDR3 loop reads CASSLVGETGELFF. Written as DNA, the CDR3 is TGTGCCAGCAGCTTAGTCGGGGAGACCGGGGAGCTGTTTTTT.

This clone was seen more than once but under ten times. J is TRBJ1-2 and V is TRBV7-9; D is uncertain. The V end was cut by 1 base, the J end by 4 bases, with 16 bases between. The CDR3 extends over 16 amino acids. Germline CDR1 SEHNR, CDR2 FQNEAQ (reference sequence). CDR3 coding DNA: TGTGCCAGCAGCTTAGGATTTGGGCTCAGCAGCTATGGCTACACCTTC. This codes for CASSLGFGLSSYGYTF.

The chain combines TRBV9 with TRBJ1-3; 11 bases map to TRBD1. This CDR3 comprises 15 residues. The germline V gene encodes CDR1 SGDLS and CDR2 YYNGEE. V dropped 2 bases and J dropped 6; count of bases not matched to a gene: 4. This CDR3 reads CASSVGGQGENTIYF. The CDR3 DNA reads TGTGCCAGCAGCGTTGGGGGACAGGGGGAAAACACCATATATTTT.

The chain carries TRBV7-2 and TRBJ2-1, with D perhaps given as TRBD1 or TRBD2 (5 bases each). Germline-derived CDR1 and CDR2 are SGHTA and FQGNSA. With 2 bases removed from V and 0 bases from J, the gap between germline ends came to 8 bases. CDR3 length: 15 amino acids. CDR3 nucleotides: TGTGCCAGCAGCTTACGGGGCCGCTCCTACAATGAGCAGTTCTTC. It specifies CASSLRGRSYNEQFF. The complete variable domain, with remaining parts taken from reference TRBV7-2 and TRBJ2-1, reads GAGVSQSPSNKVTEKGKDVELRCDPISGHTALYWYRQSLGQGLEFLIYFQGNSAPDKSGLPSDRFSAERTGGSVSTLTIQRTQQEDSAVYLCASSLRGRSYNEQFFGPGTRLTVL.

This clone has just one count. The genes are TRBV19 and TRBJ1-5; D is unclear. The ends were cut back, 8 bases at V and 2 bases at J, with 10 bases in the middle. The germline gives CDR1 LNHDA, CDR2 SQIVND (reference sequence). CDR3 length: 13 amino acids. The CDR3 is CASSLKGNQPQHF. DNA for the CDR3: TGTGCCAGTTCCTTGAAGGGCAATCAGCCCCAGCATTTT.

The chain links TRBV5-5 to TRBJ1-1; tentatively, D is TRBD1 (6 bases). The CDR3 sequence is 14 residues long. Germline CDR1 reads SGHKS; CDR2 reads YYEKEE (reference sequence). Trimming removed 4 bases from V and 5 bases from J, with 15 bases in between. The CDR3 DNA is TGTGCCAGCAGCCCGATGGGGGGCAGGACTGAAGCTTTCTTT. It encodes CASSPMGGRTEAFF.

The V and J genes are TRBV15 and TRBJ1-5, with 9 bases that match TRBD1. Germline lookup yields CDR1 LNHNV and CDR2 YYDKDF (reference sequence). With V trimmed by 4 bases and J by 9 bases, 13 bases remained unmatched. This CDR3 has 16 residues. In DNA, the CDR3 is TGTGCCACCAGCAACCACAGGGGGCGCGAGTCATTGCCCCAGCATTTT. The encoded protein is CATSNHRGRESLPQHF.

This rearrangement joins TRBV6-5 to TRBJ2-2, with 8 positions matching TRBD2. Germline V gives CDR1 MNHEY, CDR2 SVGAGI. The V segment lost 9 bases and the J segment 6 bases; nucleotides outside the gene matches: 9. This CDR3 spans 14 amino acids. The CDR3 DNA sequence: TGTGCCAGGACCGGGACTAGGAGATCCGGGGAGCTGTTTTTT. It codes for CARTGTRRSGELFF.

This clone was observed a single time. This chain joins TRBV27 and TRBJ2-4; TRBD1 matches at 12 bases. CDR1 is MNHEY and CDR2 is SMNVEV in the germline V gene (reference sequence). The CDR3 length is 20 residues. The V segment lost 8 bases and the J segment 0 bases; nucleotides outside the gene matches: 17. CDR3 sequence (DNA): TGTGCCAGCGGTTATCCCCGGGACAGGGGGCAGGGGACAGCCAAAAACATTCAGTACTTC. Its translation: CASGYPRDRGQGTAKNIQYF.

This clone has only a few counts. The CDR3 loop is CATSRGGGFTYEQYF. For the CDR3, the DNA is TGTGCCACCAGCCGCGGGGGGGGCTTCACCTACGAGCAGTACTTC. The chain recombines TRBV15 with TRBJ2-7; 9 nucleotides align to TRBD2. The V gene end was trimmed by 5 bases and the J gene end by 2 bases; junction bases not matched to a gene: 7. CDR3 length equals 15 residues. Germline V gene sequence: CDR1 LNHNV, CDR2 YYDKDF (reference sequence).

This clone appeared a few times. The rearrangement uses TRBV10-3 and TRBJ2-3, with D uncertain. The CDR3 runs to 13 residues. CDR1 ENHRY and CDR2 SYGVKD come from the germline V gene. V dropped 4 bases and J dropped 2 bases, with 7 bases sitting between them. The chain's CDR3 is CAISVMNTDTQYF. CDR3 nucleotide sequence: TGTGCCATCAGTGTTATGAACACAGATACGCAGTATTTT.

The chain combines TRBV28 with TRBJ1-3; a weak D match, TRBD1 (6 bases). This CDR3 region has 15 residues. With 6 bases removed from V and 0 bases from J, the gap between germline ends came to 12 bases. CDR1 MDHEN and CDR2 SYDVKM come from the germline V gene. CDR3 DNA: TGTGCCAGCAGGACAGGAGGTTTCTCTGGAAACACCATATATTTT. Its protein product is CASRTGGFSGNTIYF.

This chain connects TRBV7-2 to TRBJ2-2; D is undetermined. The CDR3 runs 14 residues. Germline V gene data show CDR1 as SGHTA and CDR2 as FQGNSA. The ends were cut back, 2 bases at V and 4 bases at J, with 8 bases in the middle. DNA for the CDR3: TGTGCCAGCAGCTTACTCGGTGGCACCGGGGAGCTGTTTTTT. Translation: CASSLLGGTGELFF.

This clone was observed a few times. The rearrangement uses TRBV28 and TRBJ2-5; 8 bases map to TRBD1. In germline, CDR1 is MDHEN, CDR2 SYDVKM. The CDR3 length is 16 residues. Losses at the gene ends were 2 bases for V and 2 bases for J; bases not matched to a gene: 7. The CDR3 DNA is TGTGCCAGCAGTTTAATCGGACAGGGAATTCAAGAGACCCAGTACTTC. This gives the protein CASSLIGQGIQETQYF.

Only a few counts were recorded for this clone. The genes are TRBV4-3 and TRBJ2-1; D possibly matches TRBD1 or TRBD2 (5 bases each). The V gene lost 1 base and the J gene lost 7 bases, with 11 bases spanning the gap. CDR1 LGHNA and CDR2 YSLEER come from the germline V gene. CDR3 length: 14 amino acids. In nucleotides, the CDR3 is TGCGCCAGCAGCCAAGCCCGGGACCTGAATGAGCAGTTCTTC. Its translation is CASSQARDLNEQFF.

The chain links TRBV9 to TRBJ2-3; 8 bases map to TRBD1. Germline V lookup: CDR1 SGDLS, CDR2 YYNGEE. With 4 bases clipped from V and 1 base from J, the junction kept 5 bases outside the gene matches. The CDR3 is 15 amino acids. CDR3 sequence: CASSRPGQGTDTQYF. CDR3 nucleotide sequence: TGTGCCAGCAGCCGACCGGGACAGGGCACAGATACGCAGTATTTT.